The 26 T cell receptor beta chains below all came from one sample that was sequenced in a study of CD8 T cells in Susac syndrome. The RNA, roughly 0.5 to 1 ug, was put through reverse transcription using random hexamers. TCRdb ran MiXCR on the immunoSEQ multiplex PCR reads and lists one entry per CDR3 protein. The table lists 84,000 or so distinct CDR3 sequences, about 95% of them singletons. What was sequenced was CD8+ T cells from PBMCs. The source of these receptors is a human donor with Susac syndrome.

This chain joins TRBV13 and TRBJ2-2; D gene ambiguous. The V gene's germline CDR1 is PRHDT and CDR2 FYEKMQ (reference sequence). With 5 bases removed from V and 8 bases from J, the gap between germline ends came to 9 bases. The CDR3 loop spans 12 amino acids. The CDR3 loop is CASSPPTGELFF. The CDR3 DNA reads as TGTGCCAGCAGCCCACCAACAGGGGAGCTGTTTTTT.

This chain joins TRBV11-3 and TRBJ2-1; 9 nucleotides align to TRBD1. The CDR3 extends over 14 amino acids. Trimming cost V 3 bases and J 5 bases; bases outside gene matches: 2. Germline V CDR1 and CDR2: SGHNT, YENEEA. The CDR3 reads CASSFGTGNNEQFF. CDR3 DNA sequence: TGTGCCAGCAGCTTCGGGACAGGGAACAATGAGCAGTTCTTC. The whole variable domain, filled in from reference TRBV11-3 and TRBJ2-1, reads EAGVVQSPRYKIIEKKQPVAFWCNPISGHNTLYWYLQNLGQGPELLIRYENEEAVDDSQLPKDRFSAERLKGVDSTLKIQPAELGDSAVYLCASSFGTGNNEQFFGPGTRLTVL.

The V and J genes are TRBV6-5 and TRBJ2-1; 7 bases match TRBD2. CDR3 size: 14 residues. The junction had 2 bases not matched to a gene; V was cut back by 2 bases and J by 4 bases. Looked up from germline, CDR1 is MNHEY and CDR2 is SVGAGI. This CDR3 is CASSYGGVYNEQFF. Written as DNA, the CDR3 is TGTGCCAGCAGTTACGGGGGGGTGTACAATGAGCAGTTCTTC.

V and J are TRBV20-1 and TRBJ2-1; 9 bases line up with TRBD2. Trimming cost V 3 bases and J 6 bases; bases outside gene matches: 9. The CDR3 totals 15 residues. The germline gives CDR1 DFQATT, CDR2 SNEGSKA (reference sequence). CDR3 residues: CSASGGRAGVNEQFF. CDR3 nucleotide sequence: TGCAGTGCTAGTGGCGGGAGGGCCGGAGTCAATGAGCAGTTCTTC.

This chain uses TRBV29-1 with TRBJ2-5, with D maybe TRBD1 (6 bases). Germline lookup yields CDR1 SQVTM and CDR2 ANQGSEA. Trimming stripped 0 bases from V and 4 bases from J, with 12 bases between. The CDR3 covers 14 residues. CDR3 sequence (DNA): TGCAGCGTTGAAGAGGGGGCGATCCGAGAGACCCAGTACTTC. Its translation is CSVEEGAIRETQYF.

The rearrangement links TRBV20-1 to TRBJ2-1; 10 bases are a match to TRBD2. Germline loops: CDR1 DFQATT, CDR2 SNEGSKA (reference sequence). Trimming cost V 6 bases and J 5 bases; bases outside gene matches: 10. The CDR3 spans 15 residues. CDR3 nucleotides: TGCAGTGCCGAAGATCTAGCGGGAGAGAACAATGAGCAGTTCTTC. It translates to CSAEDLAGENNEQFF.

The CDR3 nucleotides read TGCAGTGCTAGAGACCCCCCGGTGAGGGTCGGGGGCTACACCTTC. It specifies CSARDPPVRVGGYTF. The V call is TRBV20-1, the J call TRBJ1-2; no clear D gene. V was shortened by 0 bases and J by 8 bases, with 19 bases between the two germline ends. The CDR3 loop spans 15 amino acids. Germline V lookup: CDR1 DFQATT, CDR2 SNEGSKA (reference sequence).

This sequence joins TRBV7-9 and TRBJ1-1; D is uncertain. The CDR3 is 15 residues long. Germline lookup yields CDR1 SEHNR and CDR2 FQNEAQ (reference sequence). V shed 2 bases and J shed 6 bases, with 16 bases lying between them. CDR3 in amino acids: CASSLKPGRSSEAFF. The CDR3 DNA reads TGTGCCAGCAGCTTAAAGCCAGGCCGCTCCTCTGAAGCTTTCTTT.

The chain joins TRBV13 to TRBJ1-2; 10 bases align to TRBD1. Looked up from germline, CDR1 is PRHDT and CDR2 is FYEKMQ (reference sequence). CDR3 size: 14 residues. Trimming at V came to 5 bases and at J to 5 bases, leaving 5 bases not matched to a gene. CDR3 loop: CASSRDRGRYGYTF. In DNA, the CDR3 is TGTGCCAGCAGCAGGGACAGGGGAAGGTATGGCTACACCTTC.

This chain uses TRBV30 with TRBJ1-1; D is uncertain. The germline CDR1 and CDR2 sequences are GTSNPN and SVGIG (reference sequence). The V end lost 1 base, the J end lost 2 bases, and 8 bases lay between the germline ends. CDR3 size: 13 residues. The CDR3 here is CAWSDPTNTEAFF. CDR3 DNA: TGTGCCTGGAGTGACCCCACAAACACTGAAGCTTTCTTT. The variable domain in full, with the rest retrieved from reference TRBV30 and TRBJ1-1, is SQTIHQWPATLVQPVGSPLSLECTVEGTSNPNLYWYRQAAGRGLQLLFYSVGIGQISSEVPQNLSASRPQDRQFILSSKKLLLSDSGFYLCAWSDPTNTEAFFGQGTRLTVV.

CDR3 DNA sequence: TGCAGTGCTAGATCAGGAAATCAGCCCCAGCATTTT. Its translation: CSARSGNQPQHF. The chain combines TRBV20-1 with TRBJ1-5; no definite D call. V lost 2 bases and J lost 4, with 6 bases in between. CDR1 is DFQATT, CDR2 SNEGSKA, per germline (reference sequence). The CDR3 totals 12 residues.

The chain has TRBV4-3 and TRBJ2-3, with TRBD2 matching 16 bases. The CDR3 sequence is 17 residues long. Germline V lookup: CDR1 LGHNA, CDR2 YSLEER. V shed 0 bases and J 5 bases; nucleotides not matched to a gene: 2. This CDR3 reads CASSQDGTSGGGDTQYF. The CDR3 DNA follows: TGCGCCAGCAGCCAAGATGGGACTAGCGGGGGGGGAGATACGCAGTATTTT.

The chain joins TRBV6-4 to TRBJ2-6; TRBD1 is a possible D gene (5 bases). This CDR3 comprises 15 residues. Trimming pared 0 bases from V and 2 bases from J, leaving 5 bases between. CDR1 is MRHNA, CDR2 SNTAGT, per germline. As DNA, the CDR3 is TGTGCCAGCAGTGACTCAGGGGCTGGGGCCAACGTCCTGACTTTC. As protein: CASSDSGAGANVLTF.

The chain is built from TRBV10-3 and TRBJ2-7, with D unresolved. Germline loops: CDR1 ENHRY, CDR2 SYGVKD. The CDR3 is made up of 14 amino acids. Trimming pared 2 bases from V and 5 bases from J, leaving 13 bases between. The CDR3 loop is CAISEGPYTNEQYF. CDR3 DNA: TGTGCCATCAGTGAGGGACCCTACACCAACGAGCAGTACTTC.

This chain joins TRBV13 and TRBJ2-3; D is unclear. CDR3 length equals 15 residues. Germline loops: CDR1 PRHDT, CDR2 FYEKMQ (reference sequence). Trimming removed 3 bases from V and 2 bases from J, with 12 bases in between. CDR3 region: CASSFRFPNTDTQYF. CDR3 in DNA: TGTGCCAGCAGCTTCCGGTTCCCCAACACAGATACGCAGTATTTT. The complete variable domain, with remaining parts taken from reference TRBV13 and TRBJ2-3, reads AAGVIQSPRHLIKEKRETATLKCYPIPRHDTVYWYQQGPGQDPQFLISFYEKMQSDKGSIPDRFSAQQFSDYHSELNMSSLELGDSALYFCASSFRFPNTDTQYFGPGTRLTVL.

This chain links TRBV27 with TRBJ2-3; either TRBD1 or TRBD2 may supply D (5 bases each). The CDR3 consists of 12 residues. Germline values: CDR1 MNHEY, CDR2 SMNVEV (reference sequence). In DNA form, the CDR3 reads TGTGCGTCAGGGATGGGGGCAGATACGCAGTATTTT. Translating it yields CASGMGADTQYF.

The chain joins TRBV6-6 to TRBJ2-7; D might be TRBD2 (6 bases). Germline CDR1 is MNHNY and CDR2 is SVGAGI (reference sequence). This CDR3 is 14 amino acids long. The germline V and J ends were trimmed by 5 bases and 3 bases, with 14 bases remaining between them. The CDR3 loop is CASSRGRGSYEQYF. The CDR3 DNA follows: TGTGCCAGCAGTCGTGGGCGGGGCAGCTACGAGCAGTACTTC.

The genes are TRBV20-1 and TRBJ2-3; 15 nucleotides align to TRBD2. Losses at the gene ends were 5 bases for V and 3 bases for J; bases not matched to a gene: 9. Germline V gene sequence: CDR1 DFQATT, CDR2 SNEGSKA (reference sequence). The length of the CDR3 is 17 residues. The CDR3: CSAEGTSGRFWTDTQYF. The CDR3 DNA follows: TGCAGTGCTGAGGGGACTAGCGGGAGGTTTTGGACAGATACGCAGTATTTT.

The V call is TRBV3-1, the J call TRBJ2-7; D possibly corresponds to TRBD2 (6 bases). This CDR3 region has 13 residues. V lost 1 base and J lost 2, with 6 bases in between. CDR1 is LGHDT, CDR2 YNNKEL, per germline (reference sequence). DNA of the CDR3: TGTGCCAGCAGCCAAGGGGGGGCCTACGAGCAGTACGTC. Protein: CASSQGGAYEQYV.

The CDR3 sequence: CASSLYGTGEEAFF. The DNA of the CDR3 is TGTGCCAGCAGTTTATACGGGACAGGGGAAGAAGCTTTCTTT. The chain is built from TRBV27 and TRBJ1-1, with TRBD1 matching 10 bases. V was pared by 1 base and J by 8 bases, with 4 bases of the junction left unmatched. Germline assignment: CDR1 MNHEY and CDR2 SMNVEV (reference sequence). The CDR3 spans 14 residues.

The chain joins TRBV29-1 to TRBJ2-4; no clear D. The CDR3 sequence is 11 residues long. CDR1 is SQVTM, CDR2 ANQGSEA, per germline. V lost 8 bases to trimming and J lost 4 bases, with 9 bases between them. CDR3 sequence: CSFLDKNIQYF. CDR3 nucleotides: TGCAGCTTCCTAGATAAAAACATTCAGTACTTC.

The chain has TRBV6-2 or TRBV6-3 and TRBJ2-4; D unresolved. This CDR3 is 14 amino acids long. Trimming shortened V by 0 bases and J by 5 bases, and 8 bases separated the two germline ends. Germline V gene sequence: CDR1 MNHEY, CDR2 SVGEGT. The CDR3, as DNA: TGTGCCAGCAGTTACTCGGGGTTCCAAAACATTCAGTACTTC. Residues: CASSYSGFQNIQYF.

V is TRBV2 and J is TRBJ1-4; 7 bases are a match to TRBD1. CDR3 size: 14 residues. The germline CDR1 and CDR2 sequences are SNHLY and FYNNEI. Trimming cost V 3 bases and J 5 bases; bases outside gene matches: 3. The CDR3 coding sequence is TGTGCCAGCAGTGAGAGACAGGGAAATGAAAAACTGTTTTTT. Encoded protein: CASSERQGNEKLFF.

The chain is built from TRBV28 and TRBJ2-1; a possible D gene is TRBD2 (6 bases). V dropped 5 bases and J dropped 7 bases, with 24 bases sitting between them. CDR1 MDHEN and CDR2 SYDVKM come from the germline V gene. CDR3 length equals 17 residues. The CDR3 nucleotides are TGTGCCAGCAGTCTTGACCTTACGGGGGTCCCAGAGAATGAGCAGTTCTTC. Translation: CASSLDLTGVPENEQFF.

In nucleotides, the CDR3 is TGTGCCAGCAGTTTCGCCCAGAATGAGCAGTTCTTC. Amino acid sequence: CASSFAQNEQFF. The chain joins TRBV28 to TRBJ2-1; D gene ambiguous. This CDR3 comprises 12 residues. The ends were cut back, 3 bases at V and 7 bases at J, with 7 bases in the middle. Germline V lookup: CDR1 MDHEN, CDR2 SYDVKM.

In DNA, the CDR3 is TGTGCCAGCAGCGTCGCCATTTCAGACCCGACCGGGGAGCTGTTTTTT. Its protein is CASSVAISDPTGELFF. This chain joins TRBV9 and TRBJ2-2, with D hard to call. Germline assignment: CDR1 SGDLS and CDR2 YYNGEE. Trimming cost V 2 bases and J 5 bases, with 16 bases left between them. CDR3 size: 16 residues.